This T cell receptor (beta chain) was identified during a study of shared clonotypes between healthy human individuals (TCRdb year 2020). For the wider study: The cohort comprised a couple of women and a few men aged 18 to 49 years. For each donor, CD4 naive and CD4 memory were each given three plates, CD8 naive was given two plates, and CD8 memory was given one plate. The study deeply sequenced blood TCR repertoires of five healthy adults to estimate repertoire size and the extent of clonotype sharing between individuals. Different laboratories and diverse techniques were used to prepare libraries and sequence TCR repertoires, to increase sequencing depth and limit assay-specific biases. Each donor's leukapheresis produced roughly between roughly 0.94 and 9.5 billion PBMCs. Broader findings and caveats from the paper: Even with the large sequencing depth, rarefaction of the sorted-subset datasets indicated that sequencing was incomplete. Sampling was restricted to blood, and TCR repertoires in tissues likely differ from the TCR repertoires found in blood. The genetic and exposure-history diversity represented was limited by the small number of donors. Pairwise subsampling led to the expectation that sequencing depth would affect the degree of clonotype sharing among donors. Larger estimated clonotype richness was generally found for naive subsets than for memory subsets. Higher generation probabilities were observed for clonotypes shared by all four sorted-subset donors than for non-shared clonotypes. When several donors were compared, the shared fraction of clonotypes was about 5.2% for naive CD4, 3.5% to 4% for naive CD8, 2% to 2.5% for memory CD4, and less than 0.5% for memory CD8.

Donors were healthy HIV-negative adults with no recently reported acute infections or vaccinations. Only Caucasian adults living in Nashville, Tennessee, USA were represented among the donors. CD4+ T cells were enriched through magnetic negative selection, after which naive cells were positively selected on CD45RA and the remaining negative fraction served as the memory subset. Blood was obtained by leukapheresis, after which PBMCs were separated by Ficoll-Histopaque density gradient centrifugation and cryopreserved in liquid nitrogen vapor phase. Purity and quantity of every magnetically sorted T cell population were checked by analytical flow cytometry. From each sorted fraction, genomic DNA was isolated and quantified by UV absorbance on a Nanodrop 2000c. V has 6 bases trimmed and J has 3 bases trimmed; junction bases matching no gene number 6. The CDR3 sequence holds 15 residues, the cysteine and phenylalanine included. Left in the record is the CDR3 DNA by itself, 45 bases read in frame from the first base. CDR1 and CDR2 are drawn from the germline V gene (reference sequence): LNHDA, SQIVND.

As for this clone: Its antigen is still unknown. The record has no base qualities; no much larger clone is one base away.

Using the deep immunoSEQ assay, multiplex PCR amplified TCR CDR3 regions from genomic DNA. Extracted genomic DNA from each cell subset was distributed evenly across all wells of several immunoSEQ 96-well plates, and each plate was treated as a replicate. For sorted subsets, each replicate PCR was loaded with around 220 ng genomic DNA, equivalent to 30,000 or so T cell genomes. Purified libraries were measured with a Qubit 3.0 fluorometer, size-checked on a Bioanalyzer 2100, and measured again with the KAPA Library Quantification kit. A separate single-read 150-cycle Illumina NextSeq 550 flow cell was used to sequence each immunoSEQ 96-well plate. On the study's bioinformatics: Because the immunoSEQ output included only junctional sequences and no quality scores, the filtering could not be the same as the filtering used for full-length reads. To assign V/J genes and CDR3, sequences were annotated using PyIR, a Python wrapper for IgBLAST v1.9, with IMGT germline references. Reads with weak V/J assignments (E-value above 1e-6), missing CDR3, stop codons, out-of-frame junctions, or ambiguous translated residues were removed. V3J clonotypes were defined by identical inferred V gene, J gene, and CDR3 amino acid sequence. Percentage overlap between repertoires was computed as shared unique clonotypes divided by the size of the smaller repertoire. Richness of each repertoire was evaluated using RTK rarefaction, the Chao1 estimator, and Recon v2.1 estimates of unobserved clonotypes. For all TCRbeta clonotypes obtained by the gDNA method from four donors, generation probabilities were computed with OLGA. TCRdb carries this immuneACCESS record with in-frame sequences only. Its versions omit some clonotypes, under half of them owing to an unresolved V gene in the studies checked, with the rest unexplained. That table furnishes V, J and clone size, whereas the DNA furnished D and trimming. A total of about 1.5 million clones appear in this sample, 96% of them only once. The ten biggest clones cover 0.95% to 1.5% of the sample.

The receptor was derived from a man aged 25-45 years in good health. Sequencing was carried out using naive CD4+ T cells sorted from blood. This specimen's cell subset or site label, interpreted: CD45RA+ positively selected. The rearrangement joined TRBV19 to TRBJ2-1; TRBD1 agrees with 9 junctional bases. The nucleotide sequence reads as follows: TGTGCCAGTAGGTCAGGGACAGGGTTCTACAATGAGCAGTTCTTC. Protein translation: CASRSGTGFYNEQFF.